The 15 T cell receptor beta chains in this list originate from one sample, sequenced in a study of early T cells in non-severe SARS-CoV-2 infection. TCRdb used MiXCR to reprocess the 5' RACE reads, holding one entry per CDR3 protein. Of some 87,000 distinct CDR3 sequences listed, 9.5% to 15% are singletons. The material sequenced was whole blood. The receptors were gathered from an adult who was a healthcare worker with PCR-confirmed SARS-CoV-2 infection or an uninfected control (not recorded which).

This clonotype was found a few times. This sequence joins TRBV12-3 or TRBV12-4 and TRBJ2-7; TRBD1 matches at 7 bases. J was trimmed by 2 bases and V by 5 bases; bases with no gene match: 12. The CDR3 length is 16 residues. The CDR3 loop reads CASSLRQNDRAYEQYF. The CDR3 DNA reads as TGTGCCAGCAGTCTAAGACAGAACGACAGGGCCTACGAGCAGTACTTC.

This clonotype was observed a handful of times. The chain carries TRBV20-1 and TRBJ1-1; TRBD1 agrees at 7 bases. CDR3 size: 13 residues. The germline V gene has CDR1 DFQATT and CDR2 SNEGSKA (reference sequence). J lost 1 base, V lost 6 bases, and 5 bases had no gene match. CDR3 bases: TGCAGTGCGCACAACAGGGGGAACACTGAAGCTTTCTTT. Amino acids: CSAHNRGNTEAFF.

This clonotype was recorded many times. V usage is TRBV6-6 and J usage is TRBJ2-1; possibly TRBD1 for D (5 bases). Deletions cut 6 bases from V and 0 bases from J, with 15 bases between. This CDR3 contains 16 residues. Germline CDR1 MNHNY, CDR2 SVGAGI (reference sequence). The DNA of the CDR3 is TGTGCCAGCAGAGCAACGACAGCCATCTCCTACAATGAGCAGTTCTTC. Translating gives CASRATTAISYNEQFF.

The chain uses TRBV28 and TRBJ2-7, with TRBD2 matching over 9 bases. Germline-derived CDR1 and CDR2 are MDHEN and SYDVKM. The CDR3 extends over 15 amino acids. The ends lost 4 bases at V and 1 base at J; junction bases unmatched: 5. CDR3 loop: CASSYPLAGSYEQYF. The CDR3 nucleotides are TGTGCCAGCAGTTACCCCCTAGCGGGGTCCTACGAGCAGTACTTC.

This clonotype has more than one count but fewer than ten. The chain couples TRBV29-1 to TRBJ2-5; D uncertain. There are 8 residues in the CDR3. Germline V gene sequence: CDR1 SQVTM, CDR2 ANQGSEA. CDR3 nucleotide sequence: TGCAGTCCAGAGACCCAGTACTTC. Translated, it gives CSPETQYF.

Many counts were recorded for this clonotype. V usage is TRBV7-8 and J usage is TRBJ2-1; D possibly matches TRBD1 or TRBD2 (5 bases each). V shed 4 bases and J shed 9 bases, with 25 bases lying between them. The CDR3 is 17 residues long. The germline CDR1 and CDR2 sequences are SGHVS and FQNEAQ. The CDR3 loop is CASSSAHGAGKDIEQFF. For the CDR3, the DNA is TGTGCCAGCAGCTCCGCTCACGGGGCAGGGAAGGATATTGAGCAGTTCTTC.

In this sample, this clonotype turned up a few times. The rearrangement uses TRBV12-3 or TRBV12-4 and TRBJ1-5; 8 nucleotides match TRBD1. The junction had 8 bases not matched to a gene; V was cut back by 6 bases and J by 4 bases. The CDR3 length is 15 residues. DNA of the CDR3: TGTGCCAGCAGCACCACAGGGGGTCCAAATCAGCCCCAGCATTTT. It codes for CASSTTGGPNQPQHF.

This clonotype was counted many times. The chain is built from TRBV7-8 and TRBJ2-5; D not resolved. Germline loops: CDR1 SGHVS, CDR2 FQNEAQ. V lost 5 bases, J lost 1 base, and 2 bases lay in between. The CDR3 length is 11 residues. This chain's CDR3 is CASSLQETQYF. The CDR3 region has the DNA TGTGCCAGCAGCCTCCAAGAGACCCAGTACTTC.

The rearrangement joins TRBV20-1 to TRBJ1-5; 8 bases agree with TRBD1. The CDR3 is made up of 13 amino acids. The germline V gene has CDR1 DFQATT and CDR2 SNEGSKA (reference sequence). With 6 bases clipped from V and 7 bases from J, the junction kept 8 bases outside the gene matches. CDR3 DNA: TGCAGTGCCGGCGCAGGGGGCGGCCAGCCCCAGCATTTT. It codes for CSAGAGGGQPQHF.

This clonotype was counted many times. V and J are TRBV12-5 and TRBJ1-2; D gene uncertain. This CDR3 has 15 amino acids. V was shortened by 9 bases and J by 4 bases, with 21 bases between the two germline ends. The germline V gene has CDR1 LGHNT and CDR2 FRNRAP. The chain's CDR3 is CASSLRAETSYGYTF. In DNA form, the CDR3 reads TGTGCTAGCTCCCTCCGGGCAGAGACATCCTATGGCTACACCTTC.

This clonotype was seen only a few times. The DNA is omitted, as the CDR3 cannot be located on it reliably, and the CDR3 follows TCRdb's listing. The gene calls are TRBV9 and TRBJ2-2; the table's D call of TRBD1 was not tested on the DNA. Germline-derived CDR1 and CDR2 are SGDLS and YYNGEE. From its first to its last residue, the CDR3 has 17 amino acids. The CDR3 sequence is CASPVPPGTGGMGSCFF.

This clonotype was seen a handful of times. V gene TRBV10-1 combines with J gene TRBJ1-1; D is undetermined. Germline CDR1 is WNHNN and CDR2 is SYGVQD (reference sequence). Trimming stripped 3 bases from V and 3 bases from J, with 8 bases between. The CDR3 is 13 amino acids. In nucleotides, the CDR3 is TGCGCCAGCAGTGAAAGGGCAGACACTGAAGCTTTCTTT. Amino acids: CASSERADTEAFF.

The rearrangement joins TRBV20-1 to TRBJ1-5; D gene uncertain. Trimming removed 0 bases from V and 0 bases from J, with 3 bases in between. The CDR3 loop spans 13 amino acids. Germline CDR1 reads DFQATT; CDR2 reads SNEGSKA (reference sequence). CDR3 sequence (DNA): TGCAGTGCTAGAGATAATAGCAATCAGCCCCAGCATTTT. It specifies CSARDNSNQPQHF.

The chain combines TRBV6-6 with TRBJ2-1, with D unresolved. Germline CDR1 and CDR2: MNHNY and SVGAGI (reference sequence). The V and J ends lost 2 bases and 5 bases respectively, with 7 bases between them. The CDR3 is 13 residues long. CDR3 sequence (DNA): TGTGCCAGCAGTTACGACCCGAACAATGAGCAGTTCTTC. Protein: CASSYDPNNEQFF.

This clonotype has ten or more counts. V and J are TRBV7-9 and TRBJ1-1, with D hard to call. This CDR3 has 13 residues. Trimming left V 1 base short and J 3 bases short, with 6 bases between. Per germline, CDR1 SEHNR and CDR2 FQNEAQ (reference sequence). As DNA, the CDR3 is TGTGCCAGCAGCTTAGTTTTGGACACTGAAGCTTTCTTT. Translating it yields CASSLVLDTEAFF.